The present entry profiles one T cell receptor (beta chain) with its context. Antigen specificity is unknown. Time point meaning: week 35, safety follow-up. With topical imiquimod, each dose of the vaccine consisted of 300 ug of mutant IDH1 20-mer peptide. Scheduled for weeks 1, 3, 5, 7, 11, 15, 19 and 23, eight vaccinations were given to patients. This sample was included in a study of a mutant IDH1 vaccine in newly diagnosed glioma. Background on the study: Treated patients showed a male proportion of approximately 62%, a female proportion of approximately 38%, and a mean age of around 40 years.

Generated by immunoSEQ multiplex PCR, the TCRdb table keeps only in-frame clones and is missing some. Of approximately 45,000 clones in the sample, more than 75% are singletons; the top ten hold 5% to 7%. There are 16 residues in the CDR3. In germline, CDR1 is SGHDN, CDR2 FVKESK. J gave up 7 bases and V 6 bases, and 10 bases lay outside the gene matches. The chain employs TRBV14 and TRBJ2-1; 12 bases line up with TRBD2. This specimen consisted of PBMCs, obtained from a glioma patient whose treatment included an IDH1 peptide vaccine. The clonotype originates from a woman aged 40 to 50 with glioma. CDR3 protein: CASSHRTSGIGNEQFF. In DNA form, the CDR3 reads TGTGCCAGCAGTCACAGGACTAGCGGGATCGGTAATGAGCAGTTCTTC.